These 29 T cell receptor beta chains were sequenced from one sample in a study of T-cell memory formation after mild COVID-19. A single record per CDR3 protein comes from TCRdb applying MiXCR to the 5' RACE reads. The sample has 500,000 to 600,000 distinct CDR3 sequences; 18% are singletons. Sequencing used PBMCs or a T cell subset sorted from them (not recorded which). The receptors here all came from an adult woman who had mild COVID-19 (a few samples of this study predate the infection). Cell type and time point are not known.

The V gene is TRBV20-1, the J gene TRBJ1-5; the D is unclear. Germline V CDR1 and CDR2: DFQATT, SNEGSKA (reference sequence). Between the trimmed V and J ends, which lost 0 bases and 3 bases, there was a span of 12 bases. The CDR3 runs 15 residues. The CDR3 here is CSARDKGIPNQPQHF. The CDR3 region has the DNA TGCAGTGCTAGAGATAAAGGGATCCCCAATCAGCCCCAGCATTTT.

The V gene is TRBV3-1, the J gene TRBJ2-5; 8 bases fit TRBD1. V gave up 4 bases and J gave up 0 bases; unmatched junction bases: 1. The CDR3 contains 14 residues. Germline V gene lookup returns CDR1 LGHDT and CDR2 YNNKEL (reference sequence). Written as DNA, the CDR3 is TGTGCCAGCAGCCGACAGGGGTACCAAGAGACCCAGTACTTC. It yields the protein CASSRQGYQETQYF.

This clonotype was detected a few times. This chain joins TRBV10-3 and TRBJ2-3; no clear D. The CDR3 extends over 15 amino acids. Germline V gene lookup returns CDR1 ENHRY and CDR2 SYGVKD. Between the trimmed V and J ends, which lost 2 bases and 4 bases, there was a span of 13 bases. The CDR3 sequence is CAISETGGEADTQYF. CDR3 bases: TGTGCCATCAGTGAGACCGGCGGTGAGGCAGATACGCAGTATTTT.

The CDR3 spells CASSERGARNEQFF. The CDR3 DNA is TGTGCCAGCAGTGAAAGGGGGGCCCGGAATGAGCAGTTCTTC. The gene calls are TRBV6-1 and TRBJ2-1; either TRBD1 or TRBD2 may fit D (6 bases each). The V end lost 2 bases, the J end lost 7 bases, and 12 bases lay between the germline ends. The CDR3 loop spans 14 amino acids. CDR1 is MNHNS, CDR2 SASEGT, per germline.

This clonotype was counted at least ten times. This sequence joins TRBV2 and TRBJ2-7; 9 nucleotides match TRBD1. V shed 4 bases and J 5 bases; nucleotides not matched to a gene: 6. Germline lookup yields CDR1 SNHLY and CDR2 FYNNEI. This CDR3 region has 14 residues. In DNA, the CDR3 is TGTGCCAGCAGTGGTGGGACAGGGAAAAACGAGCAGTACTTC. Protein product: CASSGGTGKNEQYF.

This clonotype has more than one count but fewer than ten. V gene TRBV12-3 or TRBV12-4 combines with J gene TRBJ2-1; TRBD2 agrees at 7 bases. Unmatched junction bases numbered 8, after V lost 7 bases and J lost 2 bases. The CDR3 has 15 amino acids. The CDR3 nucleotides read TGTGCCAGCACAACCCCGCGGGAGCCCTACAATGAGCAGTTCTTC. Protein: CASTTPREPYNEQFF.

CDR3 sequence reads: CASSSGSKAGELFF. For the CDR3, the DNA is TGTGCCAGCAGCTCAGGGTCCAAGGCCGGGGAGCTGTTTTTT. The V and J genes are TRBV5-5 and TRBJ2-2; TRBD1 might be the D (5 bases). V gave up 3 bases and J gave up 6 bases, with 12 bases separating them. The CDR3 has 14 amino acids. Germline CDR1 reads SGHKS; CDR2 reads YYEKEE (reference sequence).

This clonotype showed up just a few times. This chain joins TRBV2 and TRBJ2-2; possible D gene TRBD2, 7 bases. The germline V and J ends were trimmed by 6 bases and 4 bases, with 12 bases remaining between them. In germline, CDR1 is SNHLY, CDR2 FYNNEI. The CDR3 totals 14 residues. The CDR3 DNA is TGTGCCAGCAGAGGGGGGGACCTCACCGGGGAGCTGTTTTTT. Its protein product is CASRGGDLTGELFF. The full variable domain, in which reference TRBV2 and TRBJ2-2 provide the parts outside the CDR3, is EPEVTQTPSHQVTQMGQEVILRCVPISNHLYFYWYRQILGQKVEFLVSFYNNEISEKSEIFDDQFSVERPDGSNFTLKIRSTKLEDSAMYFCASRGGDLTGELFFGEGSRLTVL.

This clonotype was observed at least ten times. CDR3 in DNA: TGTGCCAGCAGCTTCGGAATGAACACTGAAGCTTTCTTT. Its translation: CASSFGMNTEAFF. This chain links TRBV7-3 with TRBJ1-1; D remains unclear. The CDR3 has 13 amino acids. Germline CDR1 reads SGHTA; CDR2 reads FQGTGA. V was pared by 3 bases and J by 0 bases, with 5 bases between. The whole variable domain, remainder taken from reference TRBV7-3 and TRBJ1-1, is GAGVSQTPSNKVTEKGKYVELRCDPISGHTALYWYRQSLGQGPEFLIYFQGTGAADDSGLPNDRFFAVRPEGSVSTLKIQRTERGDSAVYLCASSFGMNTEAFFGQGTRLTVV.

This clonotype has a handful of counts. V and J are TRBV7-3 and TRBJ2-3; a weak D match, TRBD2 (6 bases). V was pared by 7 bases and J by 6 bases, with 14 bases between. Germline V gene data show CDR1 as SGHTA and CDR2 as FQGTGA. This CDR3 region has 13 residues. The CDR3 region has the DNA TGTGCCAGCAACAATGGAGGGGCGGATACGCAGTATTTT. Translated: CASNNGGADTQYF.

This clonotype was detected only a few times. The rearrangement links TRBV7-8 to TRBJ2-5; 8 bases match TRBD1. The CDR3 is made up of 15 amino acids. The germline V gene has CDR1 SGHVS and CDR2 FQNEAQ. Unmatched junction bases numbered 10, after V lost 3 bases and J lost 7 bases. DNA of the CDR3: TGTGCCAGCAGCTTCTCGGGACAGGAATTGTCGACCCAGTACTTC. This translates into CASSFSGQELSTQYF.

This clonotype was picked up a small number of times. The DNA for the CDR3 is TGCGCCAGCAGCCAAGAAAGAAAAAGCCCGGCCGCCTACGAGCAGTACTTC. This sequence encodes CASSQERKSPAAYEQYF. V usage is TRBV4-3 and J usage is TRBJ2-7; D call uncertain. From germline, CDR1 is LGHNA and CDR2 YSLEER. With 0 bases removed from V and 2 bases from J, the gap between germline ends came to 17 bases. The CDR3 runs to 17 residues.

This sequence joins TRBV19 and TRBJ1-1; D is undetermined. With 3 bases removed from V and 0 bases from J, the gap between germline ends came to 8 bases. Germline CDR1 is LNHDA and CDR2 is SQIVND (reference sequence). The CDR3 is 14 amino acids. The CDR3 nucleotides are TGTGCCAGTAGTATTAGACCAATGAACACTGAAGCTTTCTTT. This encodes CASSIRPMNTEAFF.

This clonotype was counted only a few times. At one end, the junction sequence differs from germline, possibly due to a read error. V gene TRBV13 combines with J gene TRBJ2-5; D perhaps matches TRBD1 (6 bases). This CDR3 is built from 12 residues. The germline V gene has CDR1 PRHDT and CDR2 FYEKMQ (reference sequence). CDR3 amino acids: CASSSSSQGAHF. In DNA form, the CDR3 reads TGTGCCAGCAGCTCGTCTTCACAGGGTGCCCACTTC.

This clonotype was counted only a few times. The chain's CDR3 is CASSFPGPRNEQYF. CDR3 coding DNA: TGTGCCAGCAGTTTCCCAGGCCCTCGGAACGAGCAGTACTTC. The chain links TRBV12-3 or TRBV12-4 to TRBJ2-7, with D hard to call. CDR3 length: 14 residues. V lost 3 bases to trimming and J lost 5 bases, with 14 bases between them.

At least ten counts were recorded for this clonotype. The chain couples TRBV4-1 to TRBJ2-5; tentatively, D is TRBD2 (7 bases). The CDR3 runs 18 residues. CDR1 is MGHRA, CDR2 YSYEKL, per germline. V lost 1 base and J 0 bases, leaving 18 bases between the germline ends. The CDR3 coding sequence is TGCGCCAGCAGCCAAGCGGGGCCGGGGGGCCGAAACCAAGAGACCCAGTACTTC. Translating it yields CASSQAGPGGRNQETQYF.

The DNA for the CDR3 is TGTGCCAGCAGCCGAAGTGACAGCTCTGGAAACACCATATATTTT. This codes for CASSRSDSSGNTIYF. The chain carries TRBV7-2 and TRBJ1-3, with TRBD1 as a possible D gene (5 bases). CDR1 is SGHTA, CDR2 FQGNSA, per germline. The CDR3 totals 15 residues. V dropped 5 bases and J dropped 0 bases, with 11 bases sitting between them.

This chain uses TRBV29-1 with TRBJ1-4; D may be TRBD1 (6 bases). CDR3 length: 13 residues. Germline CDR1 reads SQVTM; CDR2 reads ANQGSEA. V was pared by 7 bases and J by 5 bases, with 14 bases between. CDR3 DNA sequence: TGCAGCGCCCGGGGACATTCCAATGAAAAACTGTTTTTT. Translating gives CSARGHSNEKLFF.

The chain has TRBV6-5 and TRBJ1-4; D is perhaps TRBD1 (5 bases). The CDR3 sequence is 15 residues long. V was trimmed by 2 bases and J by 7 bases, leaving 14 bases between them. In germline, CDR1 is MNHEY, CDR2 SVGAGI. This chain's CDR3 is CASSYLGRGSEKLFF. The CDR3 DNA follows: TGTGCCAGCAGTTACCTGGGGAGGGGTTCTGAAAAACTGTTTTTT.

V and J are TRBV12-3 or TRBV12-4 and TRBJ2-1, with TRBD2 matching 9 bases. The CDR3 has 14 residues. The junction had 5 bases not matched to a gene; V was cut back by 7 bases and J by 4 bases. The CDR3 loop is CASKGTSRYNEQFF. Written as DNA, the CDR3 is TGTGCCAGCAAGGGGACTAGCAGATACAATGAGCAGTTCTTC.

V usage is TRBV10-2 and J usage is TRBJ2-1; 12 bases agree with TRBD2. The V gene end was trimmed by 6 bases and the J gene end by 3 bases; junction bases not matched to a gene: 3. CDR1 and CDR2 from the germline V gene are WSHSY and SAAADI. This CDR3 region has 15 residues. CDR3: CASRLGLAGYNEQFF. The DNA of the CDR3 is TGCGCCAGCAGATTGGGACTAGCGGGCTACAATGAGCAGTTCTTC.

The J gene is TRBJ1-5, the V gene TRBV12-3 or TRBV12-4; D is undetermined. Deletions cut 4 bases from V and 7 bases from J, with 11 bases between. The CDR3 length is 13 residues. CDR3 DNA sequence: TGTGCCAGCAGTTCCCATGGCGGGCAGCCCCAGCATTTT. Amino acid sequence: CASSSHGGQPQHF.

This clonotype has only a few counts. The chain uses TRBV3-1 and TRBJ2-1; tentatively, D is TRBD1 (5 bases). Germline V gives CDR1 LGHDT, CDR2 YNNKEL (reference sequence). V was trimmed by 2 bases and J by 5 bases, leaving 7 bases between them. This CDR3 contains 13 residues. The CDR3 loop reads CASSQQGDNEQFF. CDR3 DNA sequence: TGTGCCAGCAGCCAACAGGGTGACAATGAGCAGTTCTTC.

The gene calls are TRBV2 and TRBJ2-6; 7 bases are a match to TRBD1. The germline V gene encodes CDR1 SNHLY and CDR2 FYNNEI. The CDR3 runs 17 residues. The V gene end was trimmed by 5 bases and the J gene end by 0 bases; junction bases not matched to a gene: 7. The CDR3 coding sequence is TGTGCCAGCAGTCCGGGACAGTCTTCCTCTGGGGCCAACGTCCTGACTTTC. Translating it yields CASSPGQSSSGANVLTF.

In its sample, this clonotype was seen a few times. V is TRBV4-2 and J is TRBJ2-3; 9 bases agree with TRBD2. This CDR3 contains 16 residues. The trim removed 2 bases at V and 0 bases at J, leaving 3 bases unmatched. CDR1 is LGHNA, CDR2 YNFKEQ, per germline. Written as DNA, the CDR3 is TGTGCCAGCAGCCAAATGGCGGGAGGGAGCACAGATACGCAGTATTTT. Translation: CASSQMAGGSTDTQYF.

This chain uses TRBV27 with TRBJ2-1, with D possibly being TRBD2 (5 bases). With 2 bases removed from V and 8 bases from J, the gap between germline ends came to 10 bases. Germline CDR1 reads MNHEY; CDR2 reads SMNVEV (reference sequence). The CDR3 has 13 amino acids. CDR3 DNA sequence: TGTGCCAGCAGTTTAACGACTAAGTATGAGCAGTTCTTC. Translated, it gives CASSLTTKYEQFF.

The rearrangement links TRBV7-9 to TRBJ2-7; D unclear. CDR3 size: 12 residues. Germline V gene data show CDR1 as SEHNR and CDR2 as FQNEAQ (reference sequence). Trimming cost V 2 bases and J 6 bases, with 8 bases left between them. DNA of the CDR3: TGTGCCAGCAGCTTACTAAGTTCCGAGCAGTACTTC. This encodes CASSLLSSEQYF.

This chain connects TRBV20-1 to TRBJ1-6, with 8 bases that match TRBD1. This CDR3 is 16 amino acids long. Unmatched junction bases numbered 10, after V lost 2 bases and J lost 7 bases. In germline, CDR1 is DFQATT, CDR2 SNEGSKA (reference sequence). The CDR3 protein is CSARKGGTGLNSPLHF. The DNA for the CDR3 is TGCAGTGCTAGAAAGGGCGGGACAGGCTTAAATTCACCCCTCCACTTT.

The rearrangement joins TRBV29-1 to TRBJ2-5; 8 bases map to TRBD1. V dropped 2 bases and J dropped 5; count of bases not matched to a gene: 4. The length of the CDR3 is 13 residues. Germline V gene data show CDR1 as SQVTM and CDR2 as ANQGSEA. CDR3 protein: CSVETTGGETQYF. CDR3 in DNA: TGCAGCGTTGAAACTACAGGGGGGGAGACCCAGTACTTC.